This entry is about one T cell receptor beta chain. Only a few counts were recorded for this clonotype. No cognate antigen has been identified for it. There are no base qualities to consult, and no much larger clone falls within one base. Donors were under 40 systemically healthy Caucasian individuals from Russia aged roughly 6 to 90 years. Each donor gave ten milliliters of peripheral blood, drawn into EDTA-treated Vacutainer tubes. PBMCs were isolated by Ficoll-Paque density-gradient centrifugation, with at least 6 million obtained per sample. Total RNA, at least 6 micrograms per sample, was extracted from PBMCs with Trizol reagent. For every donor, an aliquot of PBMCs went through flow cytometry to measure the percentages of naive CD45RAhigh/CD27high T cells. The library was made by 5' RACE. The run used an Illumina HiSeq 2500. A second roughly 6 to 11 cycle PCR used a sample-barcoded 5' primer and a J-beta primer mix. A template-switch 5' adaptor carrying 12 random nucleotides introduced a unique molecular identifier onto each TCR beta cDNA molecule. At least 2.5 million CDR3-containing paired-end reads were obtained from each sample. All of the RNA was converted into first-strand cDNA using the Mint cDNA synthesis kit, with a TRBC-specific oligonucleotide serving as the primer. After uracil-DNA glycosylase treatment, a first 18-cycle PCR used universal primers M1SS and BC2_uni_R on all cDNA. In the authors' own workflow: Normalization of each sample was performed by random selection of 1 million high-quality reads, each carrying a distinct molecular identifier. Instead of being binned into consensus sequences, reads that shared molecular identifiers were thrown out. MiTCR, with a Q25 quality threshold and the strictest error-elimination algorithm, was used for CDR3 identification, clonotype clustering and error correction. A nonparametric unseen species model with Euler transformation was used to estimate a lower bound on total TCR beta diversity. TCRdb redid the processing of the public reads, applying fastp at Q25 and MiXCR, and retained in-frame beta chains. Identical CDR3 protein sequences are pooled into one entry, listed with their most common genes and DNA. In this record, the V and J calls reflect TCRdb's handling and not the investigators' own analysis. The sample yields 650,000 to 700,000 distinct CDR3 sequences; about 34% were counted once. The ten largest make up 15% to 19% of the sample.

This entry is derived from a study of blood T cells in healthy people across ages (dated by TCRdb to between 2015 and 2016). Context from the whole study: In model experiments, template switching captured about one uniquely barcoded TCR beta cDNA molecule for every two T cells. Using deep sequencing normalized with unique cDNA molecular identifiers, the study measured how TCR beta repertoire diversity changes with age. The donors were split into four age groups: young (average roughly 15 years), middle-aged (39), aged (more than 60) and long-lived (under 85). Donors of different ages were randomly distributed across sequencing lanes to avoid experimental bias. The study analyzed two additional independent replicas of 1 million unique cDNA reads from the same blood draw for two donors, one aged 18 to 30 and one aged 80 or older. Results and caveats for the whole study, not just this receptor: Because the CMV infection status of the donors was unknown, age-related changes in expanded clonotypes may potentially have been confounded. Observed TCR beta diversity correlated strongly with the percentage of naive T cells measured by flow cytometry. Estimates of total diversity based on one million sequenced T cells were considered lower bounds and underestimates. Compared with the aged group, more naive CD4+ T cells, fewer expanded clones and increased TCR diversity were shown by the long-lived group, suggesting age selection. Bulk unsorted PBMC profiling prevented conclusive comparison of naive and antigen-experienced compartments. As age increased, observed TCR beta diversity per million T cells dropped in a roughly linear way, and a significant reduction was already evident by age 40.

Source material: blood. This clonotype originated in a woman aged 80 or over in good health. Donor details come from another sample of the same person, matched by shared clones.

The DNA is as follows: TGTGCCAGTAGTCCGTCCATTCGAGGGGAGACCCAGTACTTC. Translation gives CASSPSIRGETQYF. The sequence links TRBV19 to TRBJ2-5, and possibly TRBD2, on 5 matching bases. The CDR3, cysteine through phenylalanine, is 14 amino acids long. Here the CDR3 DNA is all that survives: 42 bases in frame from base 1. V lost 5 bases and J lost 5 bases; the stretch between them is 15 bases long. CDR1 and CDR2 were assigned from the germline V gene (reference sequence) as LNHDA and SQIVND.